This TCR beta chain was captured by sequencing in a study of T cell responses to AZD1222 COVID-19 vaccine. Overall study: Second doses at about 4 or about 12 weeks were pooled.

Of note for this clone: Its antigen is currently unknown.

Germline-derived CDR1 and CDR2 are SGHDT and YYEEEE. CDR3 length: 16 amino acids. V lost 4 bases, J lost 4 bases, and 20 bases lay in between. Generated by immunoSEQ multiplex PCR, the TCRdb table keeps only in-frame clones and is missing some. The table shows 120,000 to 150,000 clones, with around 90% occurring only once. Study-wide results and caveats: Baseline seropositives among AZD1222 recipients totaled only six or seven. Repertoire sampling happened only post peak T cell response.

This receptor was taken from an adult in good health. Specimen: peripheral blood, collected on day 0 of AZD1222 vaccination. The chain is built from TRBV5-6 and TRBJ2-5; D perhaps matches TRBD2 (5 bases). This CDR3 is CASSPLGLSPRETQYF. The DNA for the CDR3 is TGTGCCAGCAGCCCCCTCGGACTCTCACCTCGAGAGACCCAGTACTTC.